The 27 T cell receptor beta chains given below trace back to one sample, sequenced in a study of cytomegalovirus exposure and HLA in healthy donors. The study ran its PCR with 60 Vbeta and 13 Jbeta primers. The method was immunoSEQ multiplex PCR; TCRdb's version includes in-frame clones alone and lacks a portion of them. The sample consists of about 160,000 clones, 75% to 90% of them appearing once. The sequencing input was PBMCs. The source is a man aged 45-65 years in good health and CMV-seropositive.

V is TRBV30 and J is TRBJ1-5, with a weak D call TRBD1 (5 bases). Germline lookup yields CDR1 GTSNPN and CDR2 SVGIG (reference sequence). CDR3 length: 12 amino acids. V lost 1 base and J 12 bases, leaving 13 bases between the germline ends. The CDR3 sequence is CAWSGDSELQHF. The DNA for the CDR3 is TGTGCCTGGAGTGGGGACTCAGAGCTCCAGCATTTT.

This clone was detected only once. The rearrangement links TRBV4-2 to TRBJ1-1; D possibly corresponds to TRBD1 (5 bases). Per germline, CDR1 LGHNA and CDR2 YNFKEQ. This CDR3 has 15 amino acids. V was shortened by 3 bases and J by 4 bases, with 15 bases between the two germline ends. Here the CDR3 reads CASSHPRGGTTEAFF. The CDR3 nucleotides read TGTGCCAGCAGCCATCCCCGGGGGGGTACCACTGAAGCTTTCTTT.

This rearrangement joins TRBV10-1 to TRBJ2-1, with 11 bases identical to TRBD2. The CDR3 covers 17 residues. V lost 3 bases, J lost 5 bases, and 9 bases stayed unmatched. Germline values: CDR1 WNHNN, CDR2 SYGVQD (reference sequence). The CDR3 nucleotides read TGCGCCAGCAGTGAAGAAGGGGTAGCGGGAGGGGACAATGAGCAGTTCTTC. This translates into CASSEEGVAGGDNEQFF.

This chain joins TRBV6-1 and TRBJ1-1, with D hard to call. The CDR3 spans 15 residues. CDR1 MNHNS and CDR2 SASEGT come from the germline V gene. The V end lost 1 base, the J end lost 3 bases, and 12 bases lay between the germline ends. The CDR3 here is CASSEVGGGHTEAFF. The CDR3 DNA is TGTGCCAGCAGTGAAGTTGGAGGCGGGCACACTGAAGCTTTCTTT.

The CDR3 DNA is TGTGCCAGCAGTGTACAAGGAAACACCATATATTTT. Encoded protein: CASSVQGNTIYF. The chain carries TRBV11-2 and TRBJ1-3; no definite D call. Germline values: CDR1 SGHAT, CDR2 FQNNGV. V was cut by 6 bases and J by 4 bases, with 7 bases left in between. The CDR3 is 12 residues long.

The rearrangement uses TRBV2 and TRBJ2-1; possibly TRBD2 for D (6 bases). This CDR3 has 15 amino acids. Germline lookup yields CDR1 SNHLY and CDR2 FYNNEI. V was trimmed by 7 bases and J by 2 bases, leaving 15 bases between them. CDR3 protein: CASTGDDPPYNEQFF. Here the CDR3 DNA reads TGTGCCAGCACGGGGGATGACCCTCCCTACAATGAGCAGTTCTTC.

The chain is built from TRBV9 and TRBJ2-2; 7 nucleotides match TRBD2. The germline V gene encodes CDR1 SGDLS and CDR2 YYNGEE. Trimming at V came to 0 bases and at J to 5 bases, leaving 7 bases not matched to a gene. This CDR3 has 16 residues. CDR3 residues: CASSVGLAGLTGELFF. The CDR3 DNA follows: TGTGCCAGCAGCGTAGGACTAGCAGGGTTGACCGGGGAGCTGTTTTTT. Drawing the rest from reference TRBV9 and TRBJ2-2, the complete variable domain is DSGVTQTPKHLITATGQRVTLRCSPRSGDLSVYWYQQSLDQGLQFLIQYYNGEERAKGNILERFSAQQFPDLHSELNLSSLELGDSALYFCASSVGLAGLTGELFFGEGSRLTVL.

The DNA of the CDR3 is TGTGCCTGGAGCCTCGGGACAGGGGGCACAGATACGCAGTATTTT. It translates to CAWSLGTGGTDTQYF. This chain joins TRBV30 and TRBJ2-3; 10 bases are a match to TRBD1. The CDR3 spans 15 residues. The junction had 4 bases not matched to a gene; V was cut back by 3 bases and J by 1 base. Germline CDR1 and CDR2: GTSNPN and SVGIG (reference sequence).

As DNA, the CDR3 is TGTGCCAGTGGGAACTCAGGGACAGGGATAAATAATTCACCCCTCCACTTT. This gives the protein CASGNSGTGINNSPLHF. The chain combines TRBV19 with TRBJ1-6; TRBD1 aligns across 9 bases. J gave up 5 bases and V 8 bases, and 13 bases lay outside the gene matches. Germline values: CDR1 LNHDA, CDR2 SQIVND (reference sequence). This CDR3 is 17 amino acids long.

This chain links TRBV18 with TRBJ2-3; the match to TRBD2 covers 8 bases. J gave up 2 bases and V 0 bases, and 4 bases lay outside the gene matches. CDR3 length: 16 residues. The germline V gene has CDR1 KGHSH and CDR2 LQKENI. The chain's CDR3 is CASSPPQRGYTDTQYF. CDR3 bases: TGTGCCAGCTCACCACCCCAGCGGGGGTACACAGATACGCAGTATTTT. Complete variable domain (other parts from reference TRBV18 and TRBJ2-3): NAGVMQNPRHLVRRRGQEARLRCSPMKGHSHVYWYRQLPEEGLKFMVYLQKENIIDESGMPKERFSAEFPKEGPSILRIQQVVRGDSAAYFCASSPPQRGYTDTQYFGPGTRLTVL.

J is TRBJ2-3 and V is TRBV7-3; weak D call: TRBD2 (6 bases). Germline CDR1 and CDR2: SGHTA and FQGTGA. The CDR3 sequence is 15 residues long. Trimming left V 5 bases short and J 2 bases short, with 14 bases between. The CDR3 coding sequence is TGTGCCAGCAGCCCCACGGGACTCCCCACAGATACGCAGTATTTT. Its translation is CASSPTGLPTDTQYF.

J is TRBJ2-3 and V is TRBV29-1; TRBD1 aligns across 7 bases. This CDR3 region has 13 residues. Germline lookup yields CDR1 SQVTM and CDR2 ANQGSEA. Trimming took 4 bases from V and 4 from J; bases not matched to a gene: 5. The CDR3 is CSVATGTADTQYF. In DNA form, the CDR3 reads TGCAGCGTTGCGACAGGGACCGCAGATACGCAGTATTTT.

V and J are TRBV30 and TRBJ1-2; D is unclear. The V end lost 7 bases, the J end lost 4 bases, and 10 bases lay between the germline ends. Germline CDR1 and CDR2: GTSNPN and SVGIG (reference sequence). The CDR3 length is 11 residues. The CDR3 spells CAFSFVYGYTF. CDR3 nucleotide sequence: TGTGCCTTCTCCTTTGTCTATGGCTACACCTTC.

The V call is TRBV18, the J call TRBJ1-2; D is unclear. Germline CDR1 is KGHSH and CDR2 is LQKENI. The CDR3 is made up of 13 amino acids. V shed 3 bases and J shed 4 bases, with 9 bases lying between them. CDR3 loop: CASSPRDSYGYTF. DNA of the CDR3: TGTGCCAGCTCACCCCGGGATTCCTATGGCTACACCTTC.

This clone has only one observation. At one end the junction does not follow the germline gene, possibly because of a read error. The CDR3: CASSQSGTSGGSSYEKTRF. CDR3 nucleotide sequence: TGTGCCAGCAGCCAGTCCGGGACTAGCGGGGGAAGCTCCTACGAAAAAACCCGCTTC. The chain uses TRBV28 and TRBJ2-7, with TRBD2 matching over 14 bases. The CDR3 contains 19 residues. CDR1 is MDHEN, CDR2 SYDVKM, per germline.

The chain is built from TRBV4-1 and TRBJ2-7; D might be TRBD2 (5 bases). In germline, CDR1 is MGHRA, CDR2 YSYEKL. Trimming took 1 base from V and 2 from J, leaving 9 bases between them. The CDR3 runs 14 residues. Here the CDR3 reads CASSQGGRAYEQYF. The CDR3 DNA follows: TGCGCCAGCAGCCAAGGAGGGAGAGCCTACGAGCAGTACTTC.

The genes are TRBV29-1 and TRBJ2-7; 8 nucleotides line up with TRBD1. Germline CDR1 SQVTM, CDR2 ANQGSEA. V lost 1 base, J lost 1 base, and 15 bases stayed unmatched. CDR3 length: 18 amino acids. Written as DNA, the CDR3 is TGCAGCGTTGAAGGGGTTTTGGCCGGGGGACAGGATTCCTACGAGCAGTACTTC. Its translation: CSVEGVLAGGQDSYEQYF.

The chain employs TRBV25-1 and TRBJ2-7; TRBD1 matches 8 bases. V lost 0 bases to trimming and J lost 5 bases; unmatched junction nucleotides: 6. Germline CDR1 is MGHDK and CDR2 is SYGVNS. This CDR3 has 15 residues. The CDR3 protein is CASSEYKTGEDEQYF. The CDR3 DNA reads TGTGCCAGCAGTGAATATAAGACAGGGGAGGACGAGCAGTACTTC.

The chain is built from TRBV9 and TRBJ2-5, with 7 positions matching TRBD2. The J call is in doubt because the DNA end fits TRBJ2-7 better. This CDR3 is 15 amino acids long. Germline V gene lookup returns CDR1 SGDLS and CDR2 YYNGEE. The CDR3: CASSGGGGEIYEQYF. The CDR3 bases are TGTGCCAGCAGCGGCGGGGGAGGAGAAATCTACGAGCAGTACTTC.

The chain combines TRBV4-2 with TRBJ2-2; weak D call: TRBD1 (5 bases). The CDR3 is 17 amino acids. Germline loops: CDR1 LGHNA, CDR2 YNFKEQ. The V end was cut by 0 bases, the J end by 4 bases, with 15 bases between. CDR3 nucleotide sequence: TGTGCCAGCAGCCAAGAGGGGCCAGGGTCCCTCACCGGGGAGCTGTTTTTT. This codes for CASSQEGPGSLTGELFF.

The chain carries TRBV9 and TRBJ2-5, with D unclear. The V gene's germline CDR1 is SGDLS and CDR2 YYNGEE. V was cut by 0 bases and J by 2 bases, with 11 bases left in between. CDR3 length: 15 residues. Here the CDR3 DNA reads TGTGCCAGCAGCGTAGTTGTCGGGTCACAAGAGACCCAGTACTTC. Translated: CASSVVVGSQETQYF.

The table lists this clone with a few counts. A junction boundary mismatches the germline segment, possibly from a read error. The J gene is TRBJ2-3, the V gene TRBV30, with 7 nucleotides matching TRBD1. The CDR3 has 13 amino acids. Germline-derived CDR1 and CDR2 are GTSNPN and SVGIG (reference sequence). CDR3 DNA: TGTGCCTGGAGTAGGGAGAGGACAGGTACGCAGTATTTT. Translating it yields CAWSRERTGTQYF.

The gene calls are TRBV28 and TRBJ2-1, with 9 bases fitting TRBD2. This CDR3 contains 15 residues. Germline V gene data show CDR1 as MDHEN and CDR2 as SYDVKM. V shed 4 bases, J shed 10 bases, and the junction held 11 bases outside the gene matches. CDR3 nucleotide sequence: TGTGCCAGCAGTTCTAGGCTAGCGGGGTTCTTGGAGCAGTTCTTC. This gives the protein CASSSRLAGFLEQFF. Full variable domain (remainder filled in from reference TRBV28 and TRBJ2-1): DVKVTQSSRYLVKRTGEKVFLECVQDMDHENMFWYRQDPGLGLRLIYFSYDVKMKEKGDIPEGYSVSREKKERFSLILESASTNQTSMYLCASSSRLAGFLEQFFGPGTRLTVL.

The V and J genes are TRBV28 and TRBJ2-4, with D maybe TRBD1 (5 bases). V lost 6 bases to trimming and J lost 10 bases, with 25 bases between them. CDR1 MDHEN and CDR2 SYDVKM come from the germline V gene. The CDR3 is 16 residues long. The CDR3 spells CASSGLGVGVGRIQYF. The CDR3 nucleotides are TGTGCCAGCAGCGGATTAGGAGTAGGGGTCGGTAGGATTCAGTACTTC.

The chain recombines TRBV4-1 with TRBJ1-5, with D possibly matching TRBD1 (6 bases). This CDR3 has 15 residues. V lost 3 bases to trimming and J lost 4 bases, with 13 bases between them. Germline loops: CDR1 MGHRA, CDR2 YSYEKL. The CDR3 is CASSHDDRTNQPQHF. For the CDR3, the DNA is TGCGCCAGCAGCCATGATGACAGGACGAATCAGCCCCAGCATTTT.

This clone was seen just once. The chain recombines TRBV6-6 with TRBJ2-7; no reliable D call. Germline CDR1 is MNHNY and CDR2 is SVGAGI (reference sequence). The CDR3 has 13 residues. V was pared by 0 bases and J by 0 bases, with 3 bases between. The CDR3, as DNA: TGTGCCAGCAGTTACTCGAGCTCCTACGAGCAGTACTTC. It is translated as CASSYSSSYEQYF.

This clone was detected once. The chain's CDR3 is CASSLDYLPHYEQYF. For the CDR3, the DNA is TGTGCCAGCAGCTTAGACTATCTCCCTCACTACGAGCAGTACTTC. The chain has TRBV11-2 and TRBJ2-7, with D unclear. Germline V CDR1 and CDR2: SGHAT, FQNNGV. The CDR3 covers 15 residues. Trimming shortened V by 0 bases and J by 3 bases, and 12 bases separated the two germline ends.